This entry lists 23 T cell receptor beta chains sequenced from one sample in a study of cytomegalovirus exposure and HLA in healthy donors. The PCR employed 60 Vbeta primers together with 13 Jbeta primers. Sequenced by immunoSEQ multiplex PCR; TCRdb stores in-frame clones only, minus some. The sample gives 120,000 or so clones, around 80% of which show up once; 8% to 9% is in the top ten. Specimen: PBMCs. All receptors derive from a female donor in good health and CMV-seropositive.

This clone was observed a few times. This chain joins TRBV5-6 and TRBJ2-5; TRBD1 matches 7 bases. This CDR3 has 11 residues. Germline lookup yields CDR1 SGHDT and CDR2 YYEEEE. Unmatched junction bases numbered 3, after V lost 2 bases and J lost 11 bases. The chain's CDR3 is CASSFDRVQYF. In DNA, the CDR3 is TGTGCCAGCAGCTTTGACAGGGTTCAGTACTTC.

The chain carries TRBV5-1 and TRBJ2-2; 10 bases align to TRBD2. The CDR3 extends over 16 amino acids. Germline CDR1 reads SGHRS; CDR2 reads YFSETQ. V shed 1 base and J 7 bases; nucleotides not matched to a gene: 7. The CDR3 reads CASSLFSGGRVGELFF. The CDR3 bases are TGCGCCAGCAGCTTGTTTAGCGGGGGGAGAGTCGGGGAGCTGTTTTTT.

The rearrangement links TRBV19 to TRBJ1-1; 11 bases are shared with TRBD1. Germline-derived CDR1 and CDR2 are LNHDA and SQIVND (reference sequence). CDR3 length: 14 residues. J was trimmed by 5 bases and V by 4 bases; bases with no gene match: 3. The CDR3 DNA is TGTGCCAGTAGTAGGGGACAGGGGGGTACTGAAGCTTTCTTT. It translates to CASSRGQGGTEAFF.

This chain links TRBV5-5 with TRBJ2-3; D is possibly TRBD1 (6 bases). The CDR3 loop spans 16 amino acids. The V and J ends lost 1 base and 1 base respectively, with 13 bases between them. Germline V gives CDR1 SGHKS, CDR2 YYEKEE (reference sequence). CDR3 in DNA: TGTGCCAGCAGCTTGATGGGGGCCGGGGGCACAGATACGCAGTATTTT. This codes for CASSLMGAGGTDTQYF.

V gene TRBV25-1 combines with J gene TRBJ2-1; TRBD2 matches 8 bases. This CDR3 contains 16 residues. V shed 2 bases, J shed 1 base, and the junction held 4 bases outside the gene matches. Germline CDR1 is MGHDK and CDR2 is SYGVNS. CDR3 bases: TGTGCCAGCAGTGAAGCGGGGGGCCTTTCCTACAATGAGCAGTTCTTC. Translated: CASSEAGGLSYNEQFF.

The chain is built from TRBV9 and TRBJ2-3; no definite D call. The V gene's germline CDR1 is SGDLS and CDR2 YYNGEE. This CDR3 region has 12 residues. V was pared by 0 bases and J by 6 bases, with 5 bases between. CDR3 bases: TGTGCCAGCAGCGTAGAAGCGGATACGCAGTATTTT. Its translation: CASSVEADTQYF.

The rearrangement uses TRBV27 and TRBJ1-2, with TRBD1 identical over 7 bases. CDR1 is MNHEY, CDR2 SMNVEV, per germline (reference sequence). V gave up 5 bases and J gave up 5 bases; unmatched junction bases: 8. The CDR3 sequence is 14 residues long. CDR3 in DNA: TGTGCCAGCAGTCTCCGGGACAGCGGATATGGCTACACCTTC. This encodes CASSLRDSGYGYTF.

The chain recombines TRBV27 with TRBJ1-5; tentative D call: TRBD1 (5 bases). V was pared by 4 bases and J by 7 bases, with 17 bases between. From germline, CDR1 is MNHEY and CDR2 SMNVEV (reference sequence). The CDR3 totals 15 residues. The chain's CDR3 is CASSSIDSPRQPQHF. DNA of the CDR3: TGTGCCAGCAGTTCCATCGACAGCCCCAGGCAGCCCCAGCATTTT.

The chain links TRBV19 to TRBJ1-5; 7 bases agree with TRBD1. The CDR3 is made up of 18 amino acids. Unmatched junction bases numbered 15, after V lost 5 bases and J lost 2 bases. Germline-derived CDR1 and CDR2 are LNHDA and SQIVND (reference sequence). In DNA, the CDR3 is TGTGCCAGTAGTTTCCGCATGGGTGAGGGGGCTGGCAATCAGCCCCAGCATTTT. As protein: CASSFRMGEGAGNQPQHF.

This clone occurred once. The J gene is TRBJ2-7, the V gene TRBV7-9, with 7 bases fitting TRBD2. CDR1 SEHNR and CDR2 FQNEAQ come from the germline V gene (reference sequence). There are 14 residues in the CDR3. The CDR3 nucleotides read TGTGCGACCACCCGGCGGGGGAGCGCCTACGAGCAGTACTTC. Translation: CATTRRGSAYEQYF. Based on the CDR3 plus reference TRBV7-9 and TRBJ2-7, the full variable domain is DTGVSQNPRHKITKRGQNVTFRCDPISEHNRLYWYRQTLGQGPEFLTYFQNEAQLEKSRLLSDRFSAERPKGSFSTLEIQRTEQGDSAMYLCATTRRGSAYEQYFGPGTRLTVT.

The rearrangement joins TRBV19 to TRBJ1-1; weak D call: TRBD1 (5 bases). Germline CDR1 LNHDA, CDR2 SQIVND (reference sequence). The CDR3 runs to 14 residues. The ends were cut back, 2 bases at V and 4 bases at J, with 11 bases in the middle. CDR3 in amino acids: CASSITAGLTEAFF. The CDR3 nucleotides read TGTGCCAGTAGTATAACAGCGGGGCTCACTGAAGCTTTCTTT.

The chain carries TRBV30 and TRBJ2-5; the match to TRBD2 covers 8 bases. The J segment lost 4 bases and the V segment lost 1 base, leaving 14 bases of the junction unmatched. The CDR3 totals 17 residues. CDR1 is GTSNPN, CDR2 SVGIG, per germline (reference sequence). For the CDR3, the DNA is TGTGCCTGGAGTGGAGGGAAAGGACTAGCTTTTCCAGAGACCCAGTACTTC. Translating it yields CAWSGGKGLAFPETQYF.

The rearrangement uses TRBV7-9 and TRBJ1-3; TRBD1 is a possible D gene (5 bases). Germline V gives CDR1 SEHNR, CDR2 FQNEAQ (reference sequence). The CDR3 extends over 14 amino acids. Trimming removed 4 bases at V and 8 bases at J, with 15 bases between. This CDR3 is CASSSWAGRDTIYF. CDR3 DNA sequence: TGTGCCAGCAGCTCGTGGGCAGGGAGGGACACCATATATTTT.

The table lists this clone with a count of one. Here the CDR3 reads CASSRDNGNTIYF. For the CDR3, the DNA is TGTGCCAGCAGCCGTGACAATGGAAACACCATATATTTT. This chain uses TRBV11-3 with TRBJ1-3; no definite D call. From germline, CDR1 is SGHNT and CDR2 YENEEA. The CDR3 consists of 13 residues. V lost 5 bases and J lost 3, with 8 bases in between.

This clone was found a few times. Written as DNA, the CDR3 is TGCGCCAGCAGCCAAAACAGGGGCGACGAGCAGTACTTC. Its translation is CASSQNRGDEQYF. The chain employs TRBV4-3 and TRBJ2-7; 7 nucleotides align to TRBD1. With 2 bases clipped from V and 5 bases from J, the junction kept 3 bases outside the gene matches. Germline V gene lookup returns CDR1 LGHNA and CDR2 YSLEER. This CDR3 is 13 amino acids long.

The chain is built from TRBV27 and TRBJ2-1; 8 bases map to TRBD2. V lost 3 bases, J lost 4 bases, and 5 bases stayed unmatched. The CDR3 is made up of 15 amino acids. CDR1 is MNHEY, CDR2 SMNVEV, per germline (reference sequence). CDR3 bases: TGTGCCAGCAGTTTGGGCGGGGGGCTATACAATGAGCAGTTCTTC. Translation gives CASSLGGGLYNEQFF.

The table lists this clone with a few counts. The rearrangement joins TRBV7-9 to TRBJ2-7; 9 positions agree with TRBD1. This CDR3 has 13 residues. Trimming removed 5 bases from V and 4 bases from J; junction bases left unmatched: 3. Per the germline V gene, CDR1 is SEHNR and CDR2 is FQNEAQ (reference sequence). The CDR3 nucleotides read TGTGCCAGCAGCCTGACAGGGGGTTACGAGCAGTACTTC. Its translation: CASSLTGGYEQYF.

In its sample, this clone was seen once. This CDR3 is CASSPTYNIQYF. CDR3 nucleotide sequence: TGTGCCAGCAGTCCCACATATAACATTCAGTACTTC. The genes are TRBV28 and TRBJ2-4; D call uncertain. CDR3 size: 12 residues. Trimming left V 5 bases short and J 7 bases short, with 9 bases between. CDR1 is MDHEN, CDR2 SYDVKM, per germline.

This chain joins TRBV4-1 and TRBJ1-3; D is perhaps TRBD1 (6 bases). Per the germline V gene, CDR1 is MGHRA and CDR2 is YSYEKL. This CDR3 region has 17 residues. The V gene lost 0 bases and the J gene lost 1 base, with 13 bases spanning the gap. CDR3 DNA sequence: TGCGCCAGCAGCCAAGAGACTTTTAGGGGGTCTGGAAACACCATATATTTT. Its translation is CASSQETFRGSGNTIYF.

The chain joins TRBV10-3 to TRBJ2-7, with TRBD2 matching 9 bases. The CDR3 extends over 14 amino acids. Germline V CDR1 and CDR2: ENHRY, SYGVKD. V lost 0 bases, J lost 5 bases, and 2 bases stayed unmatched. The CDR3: CAISESTSGHEQYF. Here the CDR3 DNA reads TGTGCCATCAGTGAGTCGACTAGCGGCCACGAGCAGTACTTC.

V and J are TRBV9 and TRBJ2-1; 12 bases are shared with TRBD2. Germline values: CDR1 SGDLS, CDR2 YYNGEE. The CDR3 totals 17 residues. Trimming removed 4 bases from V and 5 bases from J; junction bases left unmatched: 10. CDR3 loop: CASSFPPSSGGDNEQFF. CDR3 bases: TGTGCCAGCAGCTTCCCTCCCTCTAGCGGGGGGGACAATGAGCAGTTCTTC.

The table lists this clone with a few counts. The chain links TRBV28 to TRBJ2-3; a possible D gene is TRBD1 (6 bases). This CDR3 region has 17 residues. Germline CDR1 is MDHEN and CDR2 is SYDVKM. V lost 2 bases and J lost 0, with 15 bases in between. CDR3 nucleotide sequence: TGTGCCAGCAGTTTACCAACAGGGAGAGGTAGCACAGATACGCAGTATTTT. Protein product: CASSLPTGRGSTDTQYF.

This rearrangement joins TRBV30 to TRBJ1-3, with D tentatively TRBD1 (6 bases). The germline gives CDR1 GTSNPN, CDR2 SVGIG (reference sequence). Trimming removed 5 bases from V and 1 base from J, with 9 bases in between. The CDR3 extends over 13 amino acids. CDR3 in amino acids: CAWGTLSGNTIYF. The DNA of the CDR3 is TGTGCCTGGGGGACACTTTCTGGAAACACCATATATTTT.